These 22 T cell receptor beta chains originate from one sample sequenced in a study of cytomegalovirus exposure and HLA in healthy donors. The PCR employed 60 Vbeta primers together with 13 Jbeta primers. Sequencing was performed with immunoSEQ multiplex PCR; in TCRdb, only in-frame clones are kept and a portion is missing. The sample shows 150,000 to 200,000 clones, 68% of them seen only once. The sample was PBMCs. These TCRs come from a man aged 25-45 years in good health and CMV-seropositive.

This sequence joins TRBV10-1 and TRBJ2-1, with 8 nucleotides matching TRBD2. Losses at the gene ends were 2 bases for V and 5 bases for J; bases not matched to a gene: 5. There are 15 residues in the CDR3. Germline CDR1 WNHNN, CDR2 SYGVQD (reference sequence). This CDR3 is CASSEGSGIHNEQFF. CDR3 coding DNA: TGCGCCAGCAGTGAGGGTAGCGGGATTCACAATGAGCAGTTCTTC.

This chain uses TRBV5-5 with TRBJ1-1; D not resolved. V lost 4 bases and J lost 0, with 13 bases in between. The CDR3 covers 15 residues. Germline loops: CDR1 SGHKS, CDR2 YYEKEE (reference sequence). In nucleotides, the CDR3 is TGTGCCAGCAGCCGCCTTGGAGGGATGAACACTGAAGCTTTCTTT. Translating it yields CASSRLGGMNTEAFF.

This clone has only a few counts. The rearrangement links TRBV29-1 to TRBJ2-7, with unresolved D. The germline V gene encodes CDR1 SQVTM and CDR2 ANQGSEA. The CDR3 runs to 11 residues. Between the trimmed V and J ends, which lost 6 bases and 4 bases, there was a span of 10 bases. The CDR3 DNA follows: TGCAGCGTCCGCGAGACTTACGAGCAGTACTTC. Protein sequence: CSVRETYEQYF.

This clone has a handful of counts. The rearrangement joins TRBV5-4 to TRBJ1-1, with a possible D match to TRBD1 (5 bases). CDR1 is SGHNT and CDR2 is YYREEE in the germline V gene (reference sequence). Between the trimmed V and J ends, which lost 0 bases and 4 bases, there was a span of 7 bases. CDR3 length equals 13 residues. In nucleotides, the CDR3 is TGTGCCAGCAGCTTGGGGGGGGGCACTGAAGCTTTCTTT. Translated, it gives CASSLGGGTEAFF. Full variable domain (missing parts from reference TRBV5-4 and TRBJ1-1): ETGVTQSPTHLIKTRGQQVTLRCSSQSGHNTVSWYQQALGQGPQFIFQYYREEENGRGNFPPRFSGLQFPNYSSELNVNALELDDSALYLCASSLGGGTEAFFGQGTRLTVV.

The chain carries TRBV5-6 and TRBJ1-1; 9 positions match TRBD1. V trimming: 2 bases; J trimming: 7 bases; junction bases outside the gene matches: 3. The germline gives CDR1 SGHDT, CDR2 YYEEEE. CDR3 size: 13 residues. The DNA for the CDR3 is TGTGCCAGCAGCTTTGGACAGGGGAATGAAGCTTTCTTT. Translating gives CASSFGQGNEAFF.

The V gene is TRBV19, the J gene TRBJ2-1, with TRBD1 identical over 10 bases. Germline loops: CDR1 LNHDA, CDR2 SQIVND (reference sequence). This CDR3 spans 16 amino acids. With 7 bases clipped from V and 5 bases from J, the junction kept 11 bases outside the gene matches. The CDR3 DNA reads TGTGCCAGTAACCTTTACGGGACAGGGGCGGACAATGAGCAGTTCTTC. Protein: CASNLYGTGADNEQFF.

The J gene is TRBJ1-1, the V gene TRBV5-5; possibly TRBD1 for D (6 bases). Trimming shortened V by 6 bases and J by 8 bases, and 17 bases separated the two germline ends. Looked up from germline, CDR1 is SGHKS and CDR2 is YYEKEE (reference sequence). The CDR3 sequence is 13 residues long. CDR3 loop: CASNDDNRVEAFF. DNA of the CDR3: TGTGCCAGCAACGACGACAACAGGGTCGAAGCTTTCTTT.

The rearrangement joins TRBV2 to TRBJ2-5, with TRBD2 identical over 8 bases. The last part of the DNA fits TRBJ2-7 better; the J call may be wrong. Germline values: CDR1 SNHLY, CDR2 FYNNEI. This CDR3 contains 13 residues. The CDR3 region has the DNA TGTGCCAGCAGCCAGCGGGAGCCCTACGAGCAGTACTTC. Amino acid sequence: CASSQREPYEQYF.

V is TRBV6-4 and J is TRBJ1-5, with D possibly matching TRBD1 (5 bases). With 5 bases removed from V and 5 bases from J, the gap between germline ends came to 10 bases. Germline CDR1 MRHNA, CDR2 SNTAGT. The CDR3 totals 13 residues. The CDR3 DNA follows: TGTGCCAGCAGTCCCGGAGGGGATCAGCCCCAGCATTTT. It encodes CASSPGGDQPQHF.

The chain employs TRBV19 and TRBJ2-1, with 9 bases aligning to TRBD2. V shed 3 bases and J 6 bases; nucleotides not matched to a gene: 9. The CDR3 totals 16 residues. Germline V CDR1 and CDR2: LNHDA, SQIVND (reference sequence). CDR3 sequence: CASSMIRTSARNEQFF. CDR3 sequence (DNA): TGTGCCAGTAGTATGATCCGGACTAGCGCGCGCAATGAGCAGTTCTTC. Combining the CDR3 with reference TRBV19 and TRBJ2-1 gives the whole variable domain DGGITQSPKYLFRKEGQNVTLSCEQNLNHDAMYWYRQDPGQGLRLIYYSQIVNDFQKGDIAEGYSVSREKKESFPLTVTSAQKNPTAFYLCASSMIRTSARNEQFFGPGTRLTVL.

The chain couples TRBV27 to TRBJ2-7; D not certain. Per germline, CDR1 MNHEY and CDR2 SMNVEV (reference sequence). The CDR3 consists of 14 residues. V lost 3 bases to trimming and J lost 0 bases, with 9 bases between them. The CDR3 is CASSFRGSSYEQYF. As DNA, the CDR3 is TGTGCCAGCAGTTTTCGCGGAAGCTCCTACGAGCAGTACTTC.

The table lists this clone with a count of one. The chain carries TRBV30 and TRBJ2-5; 11 bases are shared with TRBD2. The CDR3 loop spans 16 amino acids. The junction had 8 bases not matched to a gene; V was cut back by 3 bases and J by 2 bases. Per germline, CDR1 GTSNPN and CDR2 SVGIG (reference sequence). CDR3 sequence reads: CAWRSPRLAGQETQYF. The CDR3 nucleotides read TGTGCCTGGAGATCTCCTAGACTAGCGGGGCAAGAGACCCAGTACTTC.

The chain employs TRBV11-3 and TRBJ2-7; perhaps TRBD2 as D (6 bases). Trimming pared 8 bases from V and 0 bases from J, leaving 11 bases between. CDR3 length: 13 amino acids. The germline V gene has CDR1 SGHNT and CDR2 YENEEA. As DNA, the CDR3 is TGTGCCAGCCGGGGGACCTACTCCTACGAGCAGTACTTC. Protein product: CASRGTYSYEQYF.

This rearrangement joins TRBV6-1 to TRBJ1-4, with D perhaps matching TRBD1 (6 bases). The CDR3 is 15 amino acids. CDR1 is MNHNS, CDR2 SASEGT, per germline. Trimming took off 6 bases at V and 8 bases at J, with 19 bases between the two ends. The CDR3 loop reads CASSETGHFGEKLFF. In DNA form, the CDR3 reads TGTGCCAGCAGCGAGACGGGACACTTTGGCGAAAAACTGTTTTTT.

In this sample, this clone turned up once. The chain employs TRBV2 and TRBJ2-1, with 12 bases identical to TRBD2. J was trimmed by 4 bases and V by 2 bases; bases with no gene match: 3. The CDR3 covers 16 residues. Per germline, CDR1 SNHLY and CDR2 FYNNEI. DNA of the CDR3: TGTGCCAGCAGTGAAAGACTAGCGGGAGTGTACAATGAGCAGTTCTTC. Translating it yields CASSERLAGVYNEQFF.

This clone was counted between two and nine times. The chain carries TRBV2 and TRBJ2-4; TRBD2 might be the D (6 bases). CDR3 size: 13 residues. Germline V gene sequence: CDR1 SNHLY, CDR2 FYNNEI. V was pared by 5 bases and J by 4 bases, with 9 bases between. The CDR3 spells CASSWDSKNIQYF. The CDR3 DNA is TGTGCCAGCAGTTGGGACTCAAAAAACATTCAGTACTTC.

The chain links TRBV11-1 to TRBJ2-1; 7 nucleotides line up with TRBD2. V gave up 5 bases and J gave up 8 bases; unmatched junction bases: 12. This CDR3 is built from 15 residues. The germline CDR1 and CDR2 sequences are SGHAT and FQDESV (reference sequence). CDR3 sequence reads: CASSRTLVGGDEQFF. For the CDR3, the DNA is TGTGCCAGCAGCAGGACGCTGGTGGGGGGGGATGAGCAGTTCTTC.

The CDR3 here is CASSAQDVSYGYTF. The CDR3 DNA reads as TGTGCCAGCAGTGCACAGGATGTATCCTATGGCTACACCTTC. The rearrangement links TRBV6-1 to TRBJ1-2; D possibly corresponds to TRBD1 (5 bases). This CDR3 has 14 residues. Germline CDR1 is MNHNS and CDR2 is SASEGT. Trimming took off 4 bases at V and 4 bases at J, with 13 bases between the two ends.

J is TRBJ1-2 and V is TRBV9, with D possibly being TRBD1 (6 bases). This CDR3 is built from 15 residues. V lost 0 bases to trimming and J lost 8 bases, with 17 bases between them. Germline V gene sequence: CDR1 SGDLS, CDR2 YYNGEE. CDR3 nucleotide sequence: TGTGCCAGCAGCGTAGCTCTCGGGGGGCATCACGGCTACACCTTC. Protein: CASSVALGGHHGYTF.

This clone was seen a few times. The chain couples TRBV18 to TRBJ1-2; D is unclear. Trimming stripped 2 bases from V and 2 bases from J, with 6 bases between. Per germline, CDR1 KGHSH and CDR2 LQKENI. CDR3 length equals 13 residues. For the CDR3, the DNA is TGTGCCAGCTCACCAGGGCAGAACTATGGCTACACCTTC. Its translation is CASSPGQNYGYTF. Together with reference TRBV18 and TRBJ1-2, the CDR3 gives the full variable domain: NAGVMQNPRHLVRRRGQEARLRCSPMKGHSHVYWYRQLPEEGLKFMVYLQKENIIDESGMPKERFSAEFPKEGPSILRIQQVVRGDSAAYFCASSPGQNYGYTFGSGTRLTVV.

J is TRBJ2-2 and V is TRBV9; 7 positions match TRBD1. The CDR3 covers 16 residues. With V trimmed by 2 bases and J by 4 bases, 8 bases remained unmatched. Per germline, CDR1 SGDLS and CDR2 YYNGEE. CDR3 protein: CASSVRGTVLTGELFF. CDR3 DNA: TGTGCCAGCAGCGTTAGGGGGACAGTACTCACCGGGGAGCTGTTTTTT.

The chain uses TRBV18 and TRBJ2-3; 9 nucleotides match TRBD2. After removal of 0 bases from V and 6 bases from J, the junction contained 10 bases not matched to a gene. This CDR3 contains 17 residues. The germline V gene encodes CDR1 KGHSH and CDR2 LQKENI. The CDR3 loop reads CASSPPLAGKGADTQYF. Written as DNA, the CDR3 is TGTGCCAGCTCACCACCCCTAGCGGGAAAGGGGGCCGATACGCAGTATTTT.